The 26 T cell receptor beta chains in this list originate from one sample, sequenced in a study of cytomegalovirus exposure and HLA in healthy donors. The method was immunoSEQ multiplex PCR; TCRdb's version includes in-frame clones alone and lacks a portion of them. The table records over 150,000 clones, 90% to 97% of them present only once. Sequencing was performed on PBMCs. All receptors come from a woman under 30 in good health and CMV-seronegative.

The chain joins TRBV6-5 to TRBJ1-1; D remains ambiguous. CDR3 size: 13 residues. V was trimmed by 8 bases and J by 1 base, leaving 11 bases between them. Germline CDR1 reads MNHEY; CDR2 reads SVGAGI. This CDR3 is CASRRDPNTEAFF. The CDR3 coding sequence is TGTGCCAGCCGTCGGGATCCGAACACTGAAGCTTTCTTT.

This sequence joins TRBV9 and TRBJ1-2, with 8 bases that match TRBD1. With 4 bases clipped from V and 1 base from J, the junction kept 9 bases outside the gene matches. The CDR3 consists of 16 residues. CDR1 and CDR2 (germline): SGDLS, YYNGEE. CDR3 loop: CASSPGDRPINYGYTF. The CDR3 DNA reads TGTGCCAGCAGCCCCGGGGACAGGCCCATTAACTATGGCTACACCTTC.

V gene TRBV6-5 combines with J gene TRBJ1-5; TRBD1 matches 7 bases. Germline V gene sequence: CDR1 MNHEY, CDR2 SVGAGI. The CDR3 runs 13 residues. V trimming: 7 bases; J trimming: 7 bases; junction bases outside the gene matches: 7. CDR3 region: CASNDRVMQPQHF. CDR3 nucleotides: TGTGCCAGCAACGACAGGGTCATGCAGCCCCAGCATTTT.

The chain couples TRBV5-1 to TRBJ1-6, with 8 positions matching TRBD1. Germline lookup yields CDR1 SGHRS and CDR2 YFSETQ. The CDR3 runs 18 residues. V lost 0 bases, J lost 6 bases, and 11 bases stayed unmatched. CDR3: CASSLEAGGLRGNSPLHF. The CDR3 nucleotides read TGCGCCAGCAGCTTGGAGGCAGGGGGCCTAAGGGGTAATTCACCCCTCCACTTT.

The CDR3 loop reads CASSEEGWISGGSGANVLTF. In DNA, the CDR3 is TGTGCCAGCAGTGAAGAGGGTTGGATCTCCGGGGGCTCTGGGGCCAACGTCCTGACTTTC. The V call is TRBV6-1, the J call TRBJ2-6, with D possibly being TRBD2 (6 bases). Germline V gene sequence: CDR1 MNHNS, CDR2 SASEGT. V was cut by 1 base and J by 0 bases, with 19 bases left in between. CDR3 length: 20 residues.

J is TRBJ2-3 and V is TRBV4-3, with no clear D. CDR1 and CDR2 (germline): LGHNA, YSLEER. The CDR3 runs to 15 residues. Trimming took 1 base from V and 0 from J, leaving 8 bases between them. CDR3 sequence reads: CASSQGAPSTDTQYF. The CDR3 DNA sequence: TGCGCCAGCAGCCAAGGGGCTCCCAGCACAGATACGCAGTATTTT.

This chain uses TRBV4-1 with TRBJ2-3, with D perhaps TRBD2 (7 bases). Germline-derived CDR1 and CDR2 are MGHRA and YSYEKL. Trimming pared 5 bases from V and 4 bases from J, leaving 22 bases between. This CDR3 contains 17 residues. The CDR3, as DNA: TGCGCCAGCAGCGGTCATGGGGGAGGGGGGGTCTCAGATACGCAGTATTTT. It codes for CASSGHGGGGVSDTQYF.

This clone was found once. V usage is TRBV5-1 and J usage is TRBJ2-5; D possibly corresponds to TRBD1 (6 bases). From germline, CDR1 is SGHRS and CDR2 YFSETQ. This CDR3 region has 16 residues. The V end lost 3 bases, the J end lost 1 base, and 16 bases lay between the germline ends. In DNA form, the CDR3 reads TGCGCCAGCAGCTCGAAGACAGGCTCTCCCCAAGAGACCCAGTACTTC. Its translation is CASSSKTGSPQETQYF.

V usage is TRBV9 and J usage is TRBJ1-4, with TRBD1 as a possible D gene (5 bases). The CDR3 is made up of 16 amino acids. CDR1 and CDR2 (germline): SGDLS, YYNGEE. Trimming removed 0 bases at V and 4 bases at J, with 13 bases between. This CDR3 reads CASSVGAGPGNEKLFF. In DNA, the CDR3 is TGTGCCAGCAGCGTAGGCGCAGGGCCGGGTAATGAAAAACTGTTTTTT.

The gene calls are TRBV6-1 and TRBJ2-7; D possibly corresponds to TRBD2 (5 bases). Germline values: CDR1 MNHNS, CDR2 SASEGT. Trimming removed 7 bases from V and 7 bases from J, with 11 bases in between. The CDR3 totals 11 residues. The CDR3 nucleotides are TGTGCCAGCATCAGTCCGGGGGAGCAGTACTTC. It yields the protein CASISPGEQYF.

The gene calls are TRBV6-1 and TRBJ1-1; TRBD1 might be the D (6 bases). Trimming shortened V by 6 bases and J by 0 bases, and 14 bases separated the two germline ends. The V gene's germline CDR1 is MNHNS and CDR2 SASEGT. The CDR3 runs 15 residues. CDR3 region: CASRRQAAMNTEAFF. The CDR3 coding sequence is TGTGCCAGCAGACGACAGGCGGCTATGAACACTGAAGCTTTCTTT.

The J gene is TRBJ2-3, the V gene TRBV9; TRBD2 aligns across 8 bases. Per germline, CDR1 SGDLS and CDR2 YYNGEE. V dropped 0 bases and J dropped 4; count of bases not matched to a gene: 4. The CDR3 totals 15 residues. CDR3 DNA sequence: TGTGCCAGCAGCGTAGGTAGTAGCGGGGCAGATACGCAGTATTTT. This codes for CASSVGSSGADTQYF.

The rearrangement uses TRBV19 and TRBJ2-5, with no clear D. V dropped 1 base and J dropped 2 bases, with 11 bases sitting between them. The CDR3 length is 15 residues. Germline V lookup: CDR1 LNHDA, CDR2 SQIVND (reference sequence). The CDR3: CASSIGDTVQETQYF. CDR3 sequence (DNA): TGTGCCAGTAGTATAGGAGACACAGTACAAGAGACCCAGTACTTC.

The chain is built from TRBV27 and TRBJ2-7, with 12 bases fitting TRBD2. Germline CDR1 and CDR2: MNHEY and SMNVEV (reference sequence). Trimming removed 4 bases from V and 3 bases from J; junction bases left unmatched: 7. The CDR3 is 16 amino acids. The CDR3 sequence: CASSSTLAGGRYEQYF. The CDR3 bases are TGTGCCAGCAGTTCCACACTAGCGGGGGGCCGCTACGAGCAGTACTTC.

This rearrangement joins TRBV18 to TRBJ1-1; D is unresolved. CDR3 length: 13 amino acids. V lost 2 bases, J lost 6 bases, and 10 bases lay in between. Germline V gives CDR1 KGHSH, CDR2 LQKENI. The CDR3 loop is CASSPVDGAEAFF. In DNA form, the CDR3 reads TGTGCCAGCTCACCAGTAGACGGGGCTGAAGCTTTCTTT.

The V gene is TRBV20-1, the J gene TRBJ1-2; D is ambiguous. The CDR3 has 11 residues. CDR1 and CDR2 from the germline V gene are DFQATT and SNEGSKA (reference sequence). V lost 6 bases, J lost 5 bases, and 10 bases lay in between. For the CDR3, the DNA is TGCAGTGCCGGTTACTTGTATGGCTACACCTTC. Translated: CSAGYLYGYTF.

J is TRBJ1-3 and V is TRBV5-6, with D unclear. The V end was cut by 1 base, the J end by 1 base, with 6 bases between. CDR1 and CDR2 (germline): SGHDT, YYEEEE. The CDR3 covers 14 residues. The CDR3 nucleotides are TGTGCCAGCAGCTTGTATCAGTCTGGAAACACCATATATTTT. This codes for CASSLYQSGNTIYF.

The rearrangement joins TRBV29-1 to TRBJ2-2, with 8 bases that match TRBD1. The CDR3 has 14 amino acids. Germline-derived CDR1 and CDR2 are SQVTM and ANQGSEA. V lost 6 bases and J lost 1; bases outside the gene matches: 4. The DNA of the CDR3 is TGCAGCGTACAGGACAGGGTGAACACCGGGGAGCTGTTTTTT. Its translation is CSVQDRVNTGELFF.

The CDR3 loop reads CSVLVGGLSGANVLTF. CDR3 nucleotides: TGCAGCGTTCTGGTGGGGGGTCTCTCTGGGGCCAACGTCCTGACTTTC. The V and J genes are TRBV29-1 and TRBJ2-6; tentatively, D is TRBD2 (6 bases). CDR1 SQVTM and CDR2 ANQGSEA come from the germline V gene. This CDR3 region has 16 residues. Trimming pared 5 bases from V and 0 bases from J, leaving 14 bases between.

V usage is TRBV7-9 and J usage is TRBJ2-3; TRBD2 matches 7 bases. The ends lost 1 base at V and 1 base at J; junction bases unmatched: 5. The CDR3 is made up of 16 amino acids. Germline CDR1 SEHNR, CDR2 FQNEAQ (reference sequence). The CDR3 nucleotides read TGTGCCAGCAGCTTAGATCTTCGGGGGGGCACAGATACGCAGTATTTT. This encodes CASSLDLRGGTDTQYF.

This sequence joins TRBV7-8 and TRBJ1-2; TRBD1 aligns across 8 bases. Unmatched junction bases numbered 8, after V lost 1 base and J lost 7 bases. Germline V lookup: CDR1 SGHVS, CDR2 FQNEAQ. The CDR3 extends over 15 amino acids. CDR3 in DNA: TGTGCCAGCAGCTTAGGGCAGGGGGCTTTGGGTGGCTACACCTTC. Translating gives CASSLGQGALGGYTF.

CDR3 sequence reads: CASSYSGQRYGYTF. CDR3 in DNA: TGTGCCAGCAGTTACTCTGGACAGAGATATGGCTACACCTTC. The chain uses TRBV6-5 and TRBJ1-2; D is perhaps TRBD1 (6 bases). The CDR3 is 14 residues long. Looked up from germline, CDR1 is MNHEY and CDR2 is SVGAGI. The ends were cut back, 0 bases at V and 5 bases at J, with 10 bases in the middle.

The chain carries TRBV9 and TRBJ2-2; D not certain. The germline CDR1 and CDR2 sequences are SGDLS and YYNGEE. The V end was cut by 0 bases, the J end by 0 bases, with 3 bases between. This CDR3 comprises 14 residues. Written as DNA, the CDR3 is TGTGCCAGCAGCGTAGTAGCGAACACCGGGGAGCTGTTTTTT. Translating it yields CASSVVANTGELFF.

Comment on this clone: The sample holds other DNA sequences that translate to the same CDR3. The chain carries TRBV9 and TRBJ2-7; 9 nucleotides match TRBD1. In germline, CDR1 is SGDLS, CDR2 YYNGEE. This CDR3 region has 15 residues. The V and J ends lost 4 bases and 2 bases, in that order; junction bases with no gene match: 7. The CDR3 sequence: CASSPGQGRTYEQYF. The CDR3 DNA sequence: TGTGCCAGCAGCCCAGGACAGGGGCGGACCTACGAGCAGTACTTC.

This chain connects TRBV6-1 to TRBJ2-7; 7 nucleotides match TRBD2. This CDR3 region has 15 residues. CDR1 and CDR2 from the germline V gene are MNHNS and SASEGT. Unmatched junction bases numbered 13, after V lost 11 bases and J lost 0 bases. The CDR3 loop reads CAAQDRGESSYEQYF. The CDR3 DNA reads as TGTGCCGCTCAGGATCGGGGGGAGAGCTCCTACGAGCAGTACTTC.

This sequence joins TRBV5-1 and TRBJ2-3; 7 positions agree with TRBD2. The germline gives CDR1 SGHRS, CDR2 YFSETQ. The CDR3 length is 15 residues. Unmatched junction bases numbered 5, after V lost 0 bases and J lost 4 bases. In nucleotides, the CDR3 is TGCGCCAGCAGCTTGGATCGGGGGGAAGCAGATACGCAGTATTTT. Translated: CASSLDRGEADTQYF.